This T cell receptor beta chain appears in the sequencing data of a study of T cells in Graves' hyperthyroidism and ophthalmopathy. Germline CDR1 MNHEY, CDR2 SMNVEV (reference sequence). After removal of 5 bases from V and 7 bases from J, the junction contained 15 bases not matched to a gene. The CDR3 spans 17 residues. The source material, RNA transcripts, was used to amplify TCR beta CDR3 regions. Carried out on the TCR CDR3, a first-round RT-PCR used the HTBI primer set. Using its own MiXCR run on the multiplex PCR reads, TCRdb lists one record per CDR3 protein. The repertoire consists of some 440,000 distinct CDR3 sequences, with 15% to 19% occurring once and the leading ten covering over 7.5%. Findings and caveats of the study: Ophthalmopathy was model-predicted a median roughly 6.5 months pre-onset. Researchers report that a 13 V-J model separated ophthalmopathy from stable hyperthyroidism.

The sample holds many counts of this clonotype. Its specificity is unknown. For Graves' hyperthyroidism to be stable, ophthalmopathy could not progress within 18 months. With a duration under 2 months, the hyperthyroidism was newly diagnosed in patients aged 18 to 65. The V gene is TRBV27, the J gene TRBJ2-7, with 12 bases identical to TRBD2. The material sequenced was blood. This TCR came from a woman aged 18-29 years with Graves' hyperthyroidism. This chain's CDR3 is CASSPISRLAGAGEQYF. The CDR3 DNA follows: TGTGCCAGCAGTCCAATTTCCCGACTAGCGGGAGCCGGTGAGCAGTACTTC.